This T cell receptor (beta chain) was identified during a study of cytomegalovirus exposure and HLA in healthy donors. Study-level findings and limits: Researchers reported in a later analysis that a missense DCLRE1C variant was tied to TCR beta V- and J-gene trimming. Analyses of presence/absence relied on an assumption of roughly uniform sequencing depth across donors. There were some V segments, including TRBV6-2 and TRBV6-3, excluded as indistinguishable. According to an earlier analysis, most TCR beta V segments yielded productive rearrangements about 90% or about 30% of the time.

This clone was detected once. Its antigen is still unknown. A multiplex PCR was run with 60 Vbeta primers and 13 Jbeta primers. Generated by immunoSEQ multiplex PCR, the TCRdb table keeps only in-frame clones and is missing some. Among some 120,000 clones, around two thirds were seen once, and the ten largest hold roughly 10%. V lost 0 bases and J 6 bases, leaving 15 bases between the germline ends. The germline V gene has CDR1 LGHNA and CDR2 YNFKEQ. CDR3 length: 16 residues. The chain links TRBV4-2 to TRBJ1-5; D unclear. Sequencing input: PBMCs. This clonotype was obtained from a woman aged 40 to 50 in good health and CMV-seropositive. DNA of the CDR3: TGTGCCAGCAGCCAAGAGGCATCGGGCGGGCGTCAGCCCCAGCATTTT. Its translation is CASSQEASGGRQPQHF.